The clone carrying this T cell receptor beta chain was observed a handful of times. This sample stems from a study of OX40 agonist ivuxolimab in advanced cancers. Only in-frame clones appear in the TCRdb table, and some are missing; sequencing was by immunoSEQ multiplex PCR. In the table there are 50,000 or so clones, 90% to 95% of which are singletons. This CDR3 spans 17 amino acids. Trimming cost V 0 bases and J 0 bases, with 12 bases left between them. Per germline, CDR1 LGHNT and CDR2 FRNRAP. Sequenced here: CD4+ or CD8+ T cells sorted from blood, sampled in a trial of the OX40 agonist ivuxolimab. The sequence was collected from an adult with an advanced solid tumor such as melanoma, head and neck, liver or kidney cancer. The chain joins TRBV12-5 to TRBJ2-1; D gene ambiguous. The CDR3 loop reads CASGLVRSTRSYNEQFF. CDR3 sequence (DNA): TGTGCTAGTGGTTTGGTACGAAGCACTCGCTCCTACAATGAGCAGTTCTTC. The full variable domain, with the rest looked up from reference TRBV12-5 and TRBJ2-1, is DARVTQTPRHKVTEMGQEVTMRCQPILGHNTVFWYRQTMMQGLELLAYFRNRAPLDDSGMPKDRFSAEMPDATLATLKIQPSEPRDSAVYFCASGLVRSTRSYNEQFFGPGTRLTVL.